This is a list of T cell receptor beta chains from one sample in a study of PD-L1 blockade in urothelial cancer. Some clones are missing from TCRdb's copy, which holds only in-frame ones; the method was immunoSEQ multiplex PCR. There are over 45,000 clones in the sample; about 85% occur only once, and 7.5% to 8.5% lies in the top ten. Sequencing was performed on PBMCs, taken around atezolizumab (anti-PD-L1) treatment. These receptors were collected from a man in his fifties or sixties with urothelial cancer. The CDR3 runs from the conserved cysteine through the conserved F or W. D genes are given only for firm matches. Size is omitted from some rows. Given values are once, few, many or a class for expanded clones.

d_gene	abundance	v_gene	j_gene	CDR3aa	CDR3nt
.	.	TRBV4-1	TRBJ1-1	CASSQRVLIPREDRDTEAFF	TGCGCCAGCAGCCAAAGAGTGCTTATCCCCAGGGAGGATAGGGACACTGAAGCTTTCTTT
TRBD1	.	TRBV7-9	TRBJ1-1	CASSKGGINTEAFF	TGTGCCAGCAGCAAAGGGGGCATCAACACTGAAGCTTTCTTT
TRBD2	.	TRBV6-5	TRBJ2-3	CASSRQAGAADTQYF	TGTGCCAGCAGTCGCCAAGCGGGGGCGGCAGATACGCAGTATTTT
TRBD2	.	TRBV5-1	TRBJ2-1	CASSPEGAGGNNEQFF	TGCGCCAGCAGCCCGGAAGGGGCGGGGGGAAACAATGAGCAGTTCTTC
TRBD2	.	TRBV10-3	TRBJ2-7	CAISESAGGYEQYF	TGTGCCATCAGTGAGTCAGCGGGGGGCTACGAGCAGTACTTC
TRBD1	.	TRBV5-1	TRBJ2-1	CASSLNQGAREQFF	TGCGCCAGCAGCTTGAACCAGGGGGCGCGTGAGCAGTTCTTC
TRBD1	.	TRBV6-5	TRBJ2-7	CASSSDRESYEQYF	TGTGCCAGCAGTTCTGACAGGGAGTCCTACGAGCAGTACTTC
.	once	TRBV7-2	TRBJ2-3	CASTSRRASTDTQYF	TGTGCCAGCACCAGCAGGCGGGCTAGCACAGATACGCAGTATTTT
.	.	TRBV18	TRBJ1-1	CASSTPGYTEAFF	TGTGCCAGTTCAACCCCGGGATACACTGAAGCTTTCTTT
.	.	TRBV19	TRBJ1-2	CASKTTGYQGYTF	TGTGCCAGTAAGACCACAGGGTATCAAGGCTACACCTTC
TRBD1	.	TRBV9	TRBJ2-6	CASSGKAGGFIFGANVLTF	TGTGCCAGCAGCGGAAAGGCAGGGGGTTTTATTTTTGGGGCCAACGTCCTGACTTTC
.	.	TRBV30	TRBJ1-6	CAWSVGGNSPLHF	TGTGCCTGGAGTGTCGGAGGAAATTCACCCCTCCACTTT
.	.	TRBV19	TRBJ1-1	CASTFVSGRNTEAFF	TGTGCCAGTACCTTTGTATCGGGGAGGAACACTGAAGCTTTCTTT
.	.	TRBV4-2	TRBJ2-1	CASSQEVAEQFF	TGTGCCAGCAGCCAAGAGGTGGCTGAGCAGTTCTTC
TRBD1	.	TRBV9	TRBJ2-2	CASSVAGEGALTGELFF	TGTGCCAGCAGCGTAGCAGGCGAGGGGGCGTTAACCGGGGAGCTGTTTTTT
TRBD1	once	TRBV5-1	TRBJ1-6	CASSPTSGGDSPLHF	TGCGCCAGCAGCCCCACCTCAGGGGGCGATTCACCCCTCCACTTT
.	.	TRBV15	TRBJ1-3	CATSRDPGLHSGNTIYF	TGTGCCACCAGCAGAGATCCAGGGTTGCACTCTGGAAACACCATATATTTT
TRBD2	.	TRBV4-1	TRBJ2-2	CASSQGRGGRPGELFF	TGCGCCAGCAGCCAAGGGCGGGGGGGCCGTCCGGGGGAGCTGTTTTTT
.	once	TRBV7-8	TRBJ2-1	CASSLGRGSSYNEQFF	TGTGCCAGCAGCTTAGGGCGGGGTAGCTCCTACAATGAGCAGTTCTTC
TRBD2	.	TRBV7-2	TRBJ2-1	CASSLSGGASYNEQFF	TGTGCCAGCAGCCTCTCGGGGGGGGCCTCCTACAATGAGCAGTTCTTC
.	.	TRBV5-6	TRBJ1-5	CASSRGIQGYQPQHF	TGTGCCAGCAGCCGAGGCATTCAGGGATATCAGCCCCAGCATTTT
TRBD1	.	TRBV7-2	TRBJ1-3	CASSLGAGGYSGNTIYF	TGTGCCAGCAGCTTAGGGGCAGGGGGCTATTCTGGAAACACCATATATTTT
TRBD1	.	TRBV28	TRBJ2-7	CASSDRGRGEQYF	TGTGCCAGCTCGGACAGGGGGCGAGGGGAGCAGTACTTC
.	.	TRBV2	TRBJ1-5	CASSGQGTSNQPQHF	TGTGCCAGCAGTGGGCAGGGTACTAGCAATCAGCCCCAGCATTTT
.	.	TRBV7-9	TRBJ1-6	CASSLRQTNSPLHF	TGTGCCAGCAGCTTGAGACAAACTAATTCACCCCTCCACTTT
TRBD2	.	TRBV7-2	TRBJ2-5	CASSLEGNSGGQTQYF	TGTGCCAGCAGCTTAGAGGGAAATAGCGGGGGTCAGACCCAGTACTTC
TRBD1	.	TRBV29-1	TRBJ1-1	CSAGTGGTEAFF	TGCAGCGCCGGGACAGGGGGCACTGAAGCTTTCTTT
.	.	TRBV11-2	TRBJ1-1	CASSLGGNTEAFF	TGTGCCAGCAGCTTAGGCGGGAACACTGAAGCTTTCTTT
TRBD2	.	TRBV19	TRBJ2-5	CASSTRAGGRGETQYF	TGTGCCAGTAGTACCCGCGCGGGGGGCCGGGGGGAGACCCAGTACTTC
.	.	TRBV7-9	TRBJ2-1	CASSPYNEQFF	TGTGCCAGCAGCCCGTACAATGAGCAGTTCTTC
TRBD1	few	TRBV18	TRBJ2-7	CASSQGTGGYEQYF	TGTGCCAGCTCGCAAGGGACAGGGGGCTACGAGCAGTACTTC
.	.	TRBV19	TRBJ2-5	CASSIDGWQGETQYF	TGTGCCAGTAGTATAGATGGTTGGCAGGGGGAGACCCAGTACTTC
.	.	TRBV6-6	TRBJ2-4	CASSQDTNSNIQYF	TGTGCCAGCAGTCAGGACACAAACTCCAACATTCAGTACTTC
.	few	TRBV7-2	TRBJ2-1	CASSSVSMGAGNEQFF	TGTGCCAGCAGCTCCGTATCAATGGGGGCTGGCAATGAGCAGTTCTTC
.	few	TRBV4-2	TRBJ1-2	CASSTDRQFDYGYTF	TGTGCCAGCAGCACGGACAGACAGTTTGACTATGGCTACACCTTC
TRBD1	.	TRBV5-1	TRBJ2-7	CASRAGGLGEQYF	TGCGCCAGCCGAGCAGGGGGTCTAGGCGAGCAGTACTTC
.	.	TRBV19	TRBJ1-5	CASSSRNQPQHF	TGTGCCAGTAGTTCGAGGAATCAGCCCCAGCATTTT
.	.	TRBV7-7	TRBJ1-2	CASSLGQGRHTF	TGTGCTAGCAGCTTAGGGCAGGGAAGGCACACCTTC
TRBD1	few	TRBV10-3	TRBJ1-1	CATGTANTEAFF	TGTGCCACCGGGACAGCAAACACTGAAGCTTTCTTT
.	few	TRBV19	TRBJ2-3	CATSPRQRTDTQYF	TGTGCCACGAGTCCGCGACAGCGCACAGATACGCAGTATTTT